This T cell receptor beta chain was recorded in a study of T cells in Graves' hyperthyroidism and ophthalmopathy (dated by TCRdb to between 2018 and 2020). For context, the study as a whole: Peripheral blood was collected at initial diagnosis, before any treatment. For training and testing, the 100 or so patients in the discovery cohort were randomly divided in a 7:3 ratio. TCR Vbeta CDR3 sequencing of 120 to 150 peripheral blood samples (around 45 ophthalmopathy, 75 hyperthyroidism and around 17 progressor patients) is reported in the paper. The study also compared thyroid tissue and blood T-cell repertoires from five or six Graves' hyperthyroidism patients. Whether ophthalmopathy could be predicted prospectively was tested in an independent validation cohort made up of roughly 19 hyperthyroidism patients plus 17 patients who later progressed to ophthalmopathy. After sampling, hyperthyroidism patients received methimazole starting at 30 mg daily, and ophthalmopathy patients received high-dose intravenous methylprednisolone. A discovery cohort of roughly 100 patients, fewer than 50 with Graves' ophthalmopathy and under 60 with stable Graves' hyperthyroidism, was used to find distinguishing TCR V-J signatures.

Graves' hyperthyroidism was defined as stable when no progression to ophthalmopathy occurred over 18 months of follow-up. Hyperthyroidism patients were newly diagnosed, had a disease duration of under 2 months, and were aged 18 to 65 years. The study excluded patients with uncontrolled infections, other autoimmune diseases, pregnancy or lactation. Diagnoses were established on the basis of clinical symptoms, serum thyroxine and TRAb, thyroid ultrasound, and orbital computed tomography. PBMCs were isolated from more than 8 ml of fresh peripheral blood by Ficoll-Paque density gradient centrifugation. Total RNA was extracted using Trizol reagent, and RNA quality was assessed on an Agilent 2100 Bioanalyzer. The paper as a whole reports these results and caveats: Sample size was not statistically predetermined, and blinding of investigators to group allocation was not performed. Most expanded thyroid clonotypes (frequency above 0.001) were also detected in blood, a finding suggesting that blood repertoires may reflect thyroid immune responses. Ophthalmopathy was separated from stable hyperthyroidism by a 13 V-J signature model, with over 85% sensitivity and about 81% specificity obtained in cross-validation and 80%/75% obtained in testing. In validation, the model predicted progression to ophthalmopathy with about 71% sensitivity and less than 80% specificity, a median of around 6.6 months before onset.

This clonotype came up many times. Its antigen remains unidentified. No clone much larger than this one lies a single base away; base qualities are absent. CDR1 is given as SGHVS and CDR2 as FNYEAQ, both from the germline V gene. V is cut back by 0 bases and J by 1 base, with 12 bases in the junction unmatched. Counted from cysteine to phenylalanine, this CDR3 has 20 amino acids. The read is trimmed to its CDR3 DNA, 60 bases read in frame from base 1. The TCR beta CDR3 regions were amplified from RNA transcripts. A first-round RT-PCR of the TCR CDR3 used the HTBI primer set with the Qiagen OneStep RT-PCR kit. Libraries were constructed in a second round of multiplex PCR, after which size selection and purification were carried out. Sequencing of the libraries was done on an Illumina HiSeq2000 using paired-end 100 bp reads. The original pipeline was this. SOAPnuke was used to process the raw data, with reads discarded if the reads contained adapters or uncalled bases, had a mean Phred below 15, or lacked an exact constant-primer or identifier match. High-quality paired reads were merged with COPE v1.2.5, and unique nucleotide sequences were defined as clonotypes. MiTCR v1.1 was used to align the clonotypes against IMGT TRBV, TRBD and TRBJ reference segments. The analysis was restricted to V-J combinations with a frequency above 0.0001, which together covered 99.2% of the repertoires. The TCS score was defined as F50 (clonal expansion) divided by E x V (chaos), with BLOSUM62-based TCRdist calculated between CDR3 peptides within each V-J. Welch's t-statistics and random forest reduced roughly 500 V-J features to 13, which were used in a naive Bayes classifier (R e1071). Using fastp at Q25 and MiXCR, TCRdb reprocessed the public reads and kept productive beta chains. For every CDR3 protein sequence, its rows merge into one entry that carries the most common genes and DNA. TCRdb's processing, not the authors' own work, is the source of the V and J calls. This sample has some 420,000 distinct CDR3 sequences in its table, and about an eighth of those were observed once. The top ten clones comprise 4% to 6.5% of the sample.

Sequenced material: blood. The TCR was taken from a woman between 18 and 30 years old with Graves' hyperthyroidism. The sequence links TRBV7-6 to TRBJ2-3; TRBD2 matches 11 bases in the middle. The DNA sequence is TGTGCCAGCAGCTTAGCGGGACTAGCGGCCTTGGGGGCAGGCACAGATACGCAGTATTTT. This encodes CASSLAGLAALGAGTDTQYF.